This is a list of T cell receptor beta chains from one sample in a study of CD8 T cells in ankylosing spondylitis. TCRdb ran MiXCR on the 5' RACE reads and lists one entry per CDR3 protein. Counted here are 250,000 to 350,000 distinct CDR3 sequences, around 21% occurring once; the ten biggest clones make up 3.5%. Sequencing was carried out using blood, either unsorted or a sorted T cell fraction (not recorded which). These receptors all come from a female donor with ankylosing spondylitis or in good health (not recorded which). Both conserved end residues are part of each CDR3. A D gene is named only where the DNA matches it firmly. Size tells how often a clone was seen (once, few, many) or the class of an expanded clone, and some rows leave it out.

CDR3nt,CDR3aa,j_gene,len,v_gene,abundance,d_gene
TGCGCCAGCAGCGACCAAGGGCAACGGGCCCACGAGCAGTACTTC,CASSDQGQRAHEQYF,TRBJ2-7,15,TRBV5-1,NA,NA
TGTGCCAGCAGTTACACAGGTTTAGAGACCCAGTACTTC,CASSYTGLETQYF,TRBJ2-5,13,TRBV6-5,NA,NA
TGCAGTGCTAGAGATCCCCGGATTAACCCCTACGAGCAGTACTTC,CSARDPRINPYEQYF,TRBJ2-7,15,TRBV20-1,NA,NA
TGTGCCAGCAGCCGGTCCGAACTAGCCCTAGATACGCAGTATTTT,CASSRSELALDTQYF,TRBJ2-3,15,TRBV4-2,NA,NA
TGTGCCAGCTCACCCGATCAACCGACAGGGGGTTACGAGCAGTACTTC,CASSPDQPTGGYEQYF,TRBJ2-7,16,TRBV18,few,TRBD1
TGTGCCAGCACCTTAGGTTGGGGGGGCACTGAAGCTTTCTTT,CASTLGWGGTEAFF,TRBJ1-1,14,TRBV12-3/TRBV12-4,few,NA
TGCAGTGCTCTACTATCAACTAGCGCGTACAATGAGCAGTTCTTC,CSALLSTSAYNEQFF,TRBJ2-1,15,TRBV20-1,NA,TRBD2
TGTGCCAGCAGCTTCGGTGGGACAGAATTGTATGGCTACACCTTC,CASSFGGTELYGYTF,TRBJ1-2,15,TRBV7-9,NA,TRBD1
TGCAGTGCTAGAGGATTACAGCAAAATTCACCCCTCCACTTT,CSARGLQQNSPLHF,TRBJ1-6,14,TRBV20-1,few,NA
TGTGCCAGCTCACCGGACCGGGACAATGAGTTCTTC,CASSPDRDNEFF,TRBJ2-1,12,TRBV18,many,NA